This T cell receptor beta chain originates from a study of beta chain features in type 1 diabetes. Study in general: Researchers looked at roughly 100,000,000 sorted cells across all samples.

Isolated RNA was reverse transcribed in full, so expressed TCRB transcripts were sequenced. Method: immunoSEQ multiplex PCR; TCRdb's copy keeps in-frame clones and lacks some. The sample consists of hundreds of thousands of clones, about an eighth of them appearing once. This clone was recorded a few times. Its antigen is not identified. Germline CDR1 is SGHAT and CDR2 is FQDESV (reference sequence). After removal of 5 bases from V and 7 bases from J, the junction contained 8 bases not matched to a gene. The CDR3 runs to 15 residues. Study-level findings and limits: It was possible that PCR favored shorter templates, equally so in patients and controls. All four CD4+ subsets from Type 1 diabetes patients carried moderately but significantly shorter TCRB CDR3s. Any role of HLA type in TCRB rearrangement remained unresolved here.

This receptor was obtained from a man in his late teens or twenties with type 1 diabetes. The chain carries TRBV11-1 and TRBJ2-1; TRBD2 agrees at 10 bases. What was sequenced was naive CD4+ T cells from blood. The CDR3 here is CASSEALAGRNEQFF. The CDR3 nucleotides are TGTGCCAGCAGCGAGGCACTAGCGGGGAGGAATGAGCAGTTCTTC.